The rows below give T cell receptor beta chains drawn from one sample of a study of shared clonotypes between healthy human individuals. Assay used: immunoSEQ multiplex PCR; TCRdb lists only in-frame clones, some missing. This table holds almost 700,000 clones, 92% found once. The sequenced sample consisted of naive CD8+ T cells sorted from blood. These receptors were taken from a man aged 25-45 years in good health. Each CDR3 is given with its conserved first and last residue. A D gene is named only where the DNA matches it firmly. Where a row states a size, it is once, few, many or the class of an expanded clone; other rows omit it.

V gene: TRBV28
clone size: .
D gene: .
J gene: TRBJ2-7
CDR3 DNA: TGTGCCAGCATCGGACGGACAGGGAGGGTCGAGCAGTACTTC
CDR3 protein: CASIGRTGRVEQYF

V gene: TRBV18
clone size: .
D gene: .
J gene: TRBJ2-1
CDR3 DNA: TGTGCCAGCTCACGAGGGGGAAGTGAGCAGTTCTTC
CDR3 protein: CASSRGGSEQFF

V gene: TRBV4-2
clone size: .
D gene: .
J gene: TRBJ1-1
CDR3 DNA: TGTGCCAGCAGCCAAGATAGGAACATGAACACTGAAGCTTTCTTT
CDR3 protein: CASSQDRNMNTEAFF

V gene: TRBV7-9
clone size: .
D gene: TRBD2
J gene: TRBJ2-1
CDR3 DNA: TGTGCCAGCAGGCAAGCGGGAGGCCCGGACAATGAGCAGTTCTTC
CDR3 protein: CASRQAGGPDNEQFF

V gene: TRBV5-1
clone size: .
D gene: .
J gene: TRBJ2-1
CDR3 DNA: TGCGCCAGCCCTTCCTACAATGAGCAGTTCTTC
CDR3 protein: CASPSYNEQFF

V gene: TRBV7-9
clone size: .
D gene: TRBD1
J gene: TRBJ2-5
CDR3 DNA: TGTGCCAGCAGCCCTACGGACAGGGAAGAGACCCAGTACTTC
CDR3 protein: CASSPTDREETQYF

V gene: TRBV27
clone size: .
D gene: .
J gene: TRBJ2-1
CDR3 DNA: TGTGCCAGCGCCGGGATGTTCAATGAGCAGTTCTTC
CDR3 protein: CASAGMFNEQFF

V gene: TRBV5-1
clone size: .
D gene: TRBD2
J gene: TRBJ2-3
CDR3 DNA: TGCGCCAGCAGCTTGGAGCGGGAGGGCAGCACAGATACGCAGTATTTT
CDR3 protein: CASSLEREGSTDTQYF

V gene: TRBV11-2
clone size: .
D gene: .
J gene: TRBJ2-7
CDR3 DNA: TGTGCCAGCAGCTCACAGAAGGGACATTCCGATTTTTTGGCGTACGAGCAGTACTTC
CDR3 protein: CASSSQKGHSDFLAYEQYF

V gene: TRBV4-1
clone size: .
D gene: .
J gene: TRBJ2-7
CDR3 DNA: TGCGCCAGCAGCCAAGATGACCTCTACGAGCAGTACTTC
CDR3 protein: CASSQDDLYEQYF

V gene: TRBV27
clone size: .
D gene: TRBD2
J gene: TRBJ2-7
CDR3 DNA: TGTGCCAGCAGTTTACTGGCGGGAGGGATGGAGCAGTACTTC
CDR3 protein: CASSLLAGGMEQYF

V gene: TRBV7-9
clone size: .
D gene: TRBD1
J gene: TRBJ2-7
CDR3 DNA: TGTGCCAGCAGCTCAGACAGGGTCAACGAGCAGTACTTC
CDR3 protein: CASSSDRVNEQYF

V gene: TRBV28
clone size: .
D gene: TRBD1
J gene: TRBJ1-5
CDR3 DNA: TGTGCCAGCAGGGCGGACAGGGGGCGTTTACAGCCCCAGCATTTT
CDR3 protein: CASRADRGRLQPQHF

V gene: TRBV29-1
clone size: .
D gene: TRBD2
J gene: TRBJ2-1
CDR3 DNA: TGCAGCGTCGCGGGACTAGCGGGACCCAATGAGCAGTTCTTC
CDR3 protein: CSVAGLAGPNEQFF

V gene: TRBV11-2
clone size: .
D gene: TRBD1
J gene: TRBJ2-7
CDR3 DNA: TGTGCCAGCAGCGTGACAGGGACAACCTACGAGCAGTACTTC
CDR3 protein: CASSVTGTTYEQYF

V gene: TRBV7-2
clone size: .
D gene: .
J gene: TRBJ2-7
CDR3 DNA: TGTGCCAGCAGCTTAGGTTTCATGGTCAGGTCCCGCTCCTACGAGCAGTACTTC
CDR3 protein: CASSLGFMVRSRSYEQYF

V gene: TRBV28
clone size: .
D gene: TRBD1
J gene: TRBJ2-7
CDR3 DNA: TGTGCCAGCAATGTTGGGTCCAGGGGGCTTATCCACGAGCAGTACTTC
CDR3 protein: CASNVGSRGLIHEQYF

V gene: TRBV5-1
clone size: .
D gene: .
J gene: TRBJ2-1
CDR3 DNA: TGCGCCAGCAGCTTGGGCCGACGGTACAATGAGCAGTTCTTC
CDR3 protein: CASSLGRRYNEQFF

V gene: TRBV5-4
clone size: .
D gene: .
J gene: TRBJ2-5
CDR3 DNA: TGTGCCAGCAGCTTGGACAGCCAAGAGACCCAGTACTTC
CDR3 protein: CASSLDSQETQYF

V gene: TRBV7-9
clone size: once
D gene: TRBD1
J gene: TRBJ1-5
CDR3 DNA: TGTGCCAGCAAGGGACAGGGGGATCAGCCCCAGCATTTT
CDR3 protein: CASKGQGDQPQHF

V gene: TRBV29-1
clone size: .
D gene: .
J gene: TRBJ2-7
CDR3 DNA: TGCAGCGTTTTTTTGACAGGACTCTACGAGCAGTACTTC
CDR3 protein: CSVFLTGLYEQYF

V gene: TRBV5-1
clone size: .
D gene: TRBD1
J gene: TRBJ1-5
CDR3 DNA: TGCGCCAGCAGCTTGGGGGATCAGGGGGCTTGGCGTCAGCCCCAGCATTTT
CDR3 protein: CASSLGDQGAWRQPQHF

V gene: TRBV18
clone size: .
D gene: TRBD1
J gene: TRBJ2-1
CDR3 DNA: TGTGCCAGCTCAGAGTCCGGGACAGTTGCCTACAATGAGCAGTTCTTC
CDR3 protein: CASSESGTVAYNEQFF

V gene: TRBV7-9
clone size: .
D gene: .
J gene: TRBJ2-7
CDR3 DNA: TGTGCCAGCAGCTCCGGGAGAGGTCTGACCTACGAGCAGTACTTC
CDR3 protein: CASSSGRGLTYEQYF

V gene: TRBV9
clone size: .
D gene: TRBD1
J gene: TRBJ2-1
CDR3 DNA: TGTGCCAGCAGCGTAGGAGGGGGCGGCGTTAGATACTACAATGAGCAGTTCTTC
CDR3 protein: CASSVGGGGVRYYNEQFF

V gene: TRBV6-6
clone size: .
D gene: .
J gene: TRBJ2-4
CDR3 DNA: TGTGCCAGCAGTTACGAGGGCAACATTCAGTACTTC
CDR3 protein: CASSYEGNIQYF

V gene: TRBV6-1
clone size: .
D gene: TRBD1
J gene: TRBJ2-1
CDR3 DNA: TGTGCCAGCAGTGAAGCGGGGACAGTAGCATACAATGAGCAGTTCTTC
CDR3 protein: CASSEAGTVAYNEQFF

V gene: TRBV7-9
clone size: .
D gene: .
J gene: TRBJ2-1
CDR3 DNA: TGTGCCAGCAGCTTAGCATCGGGAGTGGGGAATGAGCAGTTCTTC
CDR3 protein: CASSLASGVGNEQFF

V gene: TRBV4-3
clone size: .
D gene: .
J gene: TRBJ2-5
CDR3 DNA: TGCGCCAGCAGCCAAGGCGGGGAGACCCAGTACTTC
CDR3 protein: CASSQGGETQYF

V gene: TRBV11-2
clone size: .
D gene: .
J gene: TRBJ2-1
CDR3 DNA: TGTGCCAGCAGCGATCACCTATATGAGCAGTTCTTC
CDR3 protein: CASSDHLYEQFF

V gene: TRBV7-9
clone size: once
D gene: .
J gene: TRBJ1-1
CDR3 DNA: TGTGCCAGCAGCTTAGCCGGGGCGGGGAACACTGAAGCTTTCTTT
CDR3 protein: CASSLAGAGNTEAFF

V gene: TRBV10-3
clone size: .
D gene: TRBD1
J gene: TRBJ2-7
CDR3 DNA: TGTGCCATCAGTGGGGCAGGGGGCTCCTACGAGCAGTACTTC
CDR3 protein: CAISGAGGSYEQYF

V gene: TRBV6-5
clone size: .
D gene: .
J gene: TRBJ2-1
CDR3 DNA: TGTGCCAGCAGCCGAGGAGTCGAGCAGTTCTTC
CDR3 protein: CASSRGVEQFF

V gene: TRBV28
clone size: .
D gene: .
J gene: TRBJ1-1
CDR3 DNA: TGTGCCAGCAGTTTATCCTTGAACACTGAAGCTTTCTTT
CDR3 protein: CASSLSLNTEAFF

V gene: TRBV27
clone size: .
D gene: .
J gene: TRBJ2-6
CDR3 DNA: TGTGCCAGCATGAGGCGAGGGGCCAACGTCCTGACTTTC
CDR3 protein: CASMRRGANVLTF

V gene: TRBV27
clone size: .
D gene: .
J gene: TRBJ2-7
CDR3 DNA: TGTGCCAGCAGCTCCTACCGGGACGGCTACGAGCAGTACTTC
CDR3 protein: CASSSYRDGYEQYF

V gene: TRBV9
clone size: .
D gene: TRBD1
J gene: TRBJ1-5
CDR3 DNA: TGTGCCAGCAGCGCCGGACAGGGGAGTCAGCCCCAGCATTTT
CDR3 protein: CASSAGQGSQPQHF

V gene: TRBV7-3
clone size: once
D gene: .
J gene: TRBJ2-1
CDR3 DNA: TGTGCCAGCAGCTTTCTAACTAATGAGCAGTTCTTC
CDR3 protein: CASSFLTNEQFF

V gene: TRBV7-8
clone size: .
D gene: TRBD2
J gene: TRBJ2-7
CDR3 DNA: TGTGCCAGCAGCTTAGAGCTAGCGGGAGAATACGAGCAGTACTTC
CDR3 protein: CASSLELAGEYEQYF

V gene: TRBV9
clone size: .
D gene: .
J gene: TRBJ2-2
CDR3 DNA: TGTGCCAGCAGCGTAGATCTGGGGGCCTCCGGGGAGCTGTTTTTT
CDR3 protein: CASSVDLGASGELFF

V gene: TRBV4-3
clone size: .
D gene: TRBD1
J gene: TRBJ1-2
CDR3 DNA: TGCGCCAGCAGCCAAGCCCCGGACAGGGAGAGCTATGGCTACACCTTC
CDR3 protein: CASSQAPDRESYGYTF

V gene: TRBV27
clone size: .
D gene: .
J gene: TRBJ2-7
CDR3 DNA: TGTGCCAGCAGTTTGGCAAGGGGGGGCTACGAGCAGTACTTC
CDR3 protein: CASSLARGGYEQYF

V gene: TRBV10-3
clone size: once
D gene: .
J gene: TRBJ2-7
CDR3 DNA: TGTGCCATCAGGCGAGGGTCCCACGAGCAGTACTTC
CDR3 protein: CAIRRGSHEQYF

V gene: TRBV7-6
clone size: .
D gene: TRBD2
J gene: TRBJ2-3
CDR3 DNA: TGTGCCAGCACCTGGGCTAGCGGGAGTATAGATACGCAGTATTTT
CDR3 protein: CASTWASGSIDTQYF

V gene: TRBV29-1
clone size: once
D gene: TRBD2
J gene: TRBJ2-7
CDR3 DNA: TGCAGCGTTGGGACCCTTCCGGGACTAGCGGACTACGAGCAGTACTTC
CDR3 protein: CSVGTLPGLADYEQYF

V gene: TRBV27
clone size: .
D gene: TRBD1
J gene: TRBJ1-2
CDR3 DNA: TGTGCCAGCAGCCCCGGGACAGGGACCTATGGCTACACCTTC
CDR3 protein: CASSPGTGTYGYTF

V gene: TRBV13
clone size: .
D gene: TRBD1
J gene: TRBJ1-1
CDR3 DNA: TGTGCCAGCAGCTTTGGGACAGGGGCGGGGACTGAAGCTTTCTTT
CDR3 protein: CASSFGTGAGTEAFF

V gene: TRBV11-2
clone size: .
D gene: .
J gene: TRBJ1-5
CDR3 DNA: TGTGCCAGCAGCTTAGATTTCGGTCAGCCCCAGCATTTT
CDR3 protein: CASSLDFGQPQHF

V gene: TRBV7-9
clone size: .
D gene: .
J gene: TRBJ2-7
CDR3 DNA: TGTGCCAGCAGCTTAGACGGGGTCCCCTACGAGCAGTACTTC
CDR3 protein: CASSLDGVPYEQYF

V gene: TRBV28
clone size: .
D gene: .
J gene: TRBJ2-7
CDR3 DNA: TGTGCCAGCAGTTTAATCGACAGCCACCTCGGTGACGAGCAGTACTTC
CDR3 protein: CASSLIDSHLGDEQYF

V gene: TRBV5-5
clone size: .
D gene: TRBD1
J gene: TRBJ2-5
CDR3 DNA: TGTGCCAGCAGCTTGGAGGACAGGGGTTTGGGCCAAGAGACCCAGTACTTC
CDR3 protein: CASSLEDRGLGQETQYF